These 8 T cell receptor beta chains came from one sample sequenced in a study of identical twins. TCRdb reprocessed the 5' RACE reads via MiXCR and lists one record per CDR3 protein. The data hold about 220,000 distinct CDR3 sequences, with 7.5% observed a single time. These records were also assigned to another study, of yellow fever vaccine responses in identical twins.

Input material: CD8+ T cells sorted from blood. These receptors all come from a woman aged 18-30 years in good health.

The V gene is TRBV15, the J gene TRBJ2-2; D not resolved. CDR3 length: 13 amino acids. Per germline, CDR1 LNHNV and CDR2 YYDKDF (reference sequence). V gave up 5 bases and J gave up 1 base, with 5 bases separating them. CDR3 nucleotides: TGTGCCACCAGCCGAGGGAACACCGGGGAGCTGTTTTTT. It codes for CATSRGNTGELFF.

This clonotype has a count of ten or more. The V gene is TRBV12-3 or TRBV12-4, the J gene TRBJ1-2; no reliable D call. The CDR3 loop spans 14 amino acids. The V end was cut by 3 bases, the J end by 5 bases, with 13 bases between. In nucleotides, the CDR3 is TGTGCCAGCAGTTTTACCCAGACTGGGTATGGCTACACCTTC. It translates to CASSFTQTGYGYTF.

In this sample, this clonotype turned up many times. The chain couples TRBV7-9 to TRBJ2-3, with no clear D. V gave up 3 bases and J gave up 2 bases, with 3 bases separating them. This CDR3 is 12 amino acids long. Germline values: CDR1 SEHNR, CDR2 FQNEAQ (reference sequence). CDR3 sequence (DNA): TGTGCCAGCAGCTTCCCCACAGATACGCAGTATTTT. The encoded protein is CASSFPTDTQYF.

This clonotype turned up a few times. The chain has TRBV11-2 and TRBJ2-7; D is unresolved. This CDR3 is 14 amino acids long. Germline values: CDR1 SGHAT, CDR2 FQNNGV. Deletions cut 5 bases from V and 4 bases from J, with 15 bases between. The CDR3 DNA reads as TGTGCCAGCAGCCCTCCCGGCACCTCATACGAGCAGTACGTC. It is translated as CASSPPGTSYEQYV.

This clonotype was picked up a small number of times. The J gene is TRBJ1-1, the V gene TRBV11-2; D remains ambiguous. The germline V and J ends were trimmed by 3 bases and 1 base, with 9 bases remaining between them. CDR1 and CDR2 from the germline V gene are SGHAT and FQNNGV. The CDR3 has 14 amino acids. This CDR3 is CASSFDGPNTEAFF. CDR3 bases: TGTGCCAGCAGCTTTGACGGGCCGAACACTGAAGCTTTCTTT.

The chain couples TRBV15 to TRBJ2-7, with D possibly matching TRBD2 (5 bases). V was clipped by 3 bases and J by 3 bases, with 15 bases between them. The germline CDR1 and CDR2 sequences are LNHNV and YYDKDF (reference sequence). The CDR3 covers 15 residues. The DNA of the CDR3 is TGTGCCACCAGCAGTAAACCCGGGGAACACTACGAGCAGTACGTC. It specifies CATSSKPGEHYEQYV.

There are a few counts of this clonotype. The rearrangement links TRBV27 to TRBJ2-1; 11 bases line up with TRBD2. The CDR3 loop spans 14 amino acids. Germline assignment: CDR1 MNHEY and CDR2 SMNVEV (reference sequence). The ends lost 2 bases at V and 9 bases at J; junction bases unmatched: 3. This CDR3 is CASSLSLAGGEQFF. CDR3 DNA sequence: TGTGCCAGCAGTTTAAGCCTAGCGGGAGGTGAGCAGTTCTTC.

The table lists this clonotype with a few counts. The CDR3 loop reads CSARDTLASGYNEQFF. CDR3 bases: TGCAGTGCTAGAGATACCCTGGCTAGCGGCTACAATGAGCAGTTCTTC. The chain joins TRBV20-1 to TRBJ2-1; 7 bases line up with TRBD2. The CDR3 runs 16 residues. The germline CDR1 and CDR2 sequences are DFQATT and SNEGSKA (reference sequence). J was trimmed by 3 bases and V by 0 bases; bases with no gene match: 8.